A selection of T cell receptor beta chains follows, all from one sample in a study of shared clonotypes between healthy human individuals. Some clones are missing from TCRdb's copy, which holds only in-frame ones; the method was immunoSEQ multiplex PCR. In the table there are fewer than 600,000 clones, about four fifths of which are singletons. Source material: PBMCs. These receptors originate from a woman in her thirties or forties in good health. Some clones in this sample may be carry-over from other donors' samples. Both conserved end residues are part of each CDR3. D genes are given only for firm matches. Clone size is given for some rows only: seen once, a few or many times, or a class if the clone is expanded.

length	size	V	D	J	CDR3	DNA
12	.	TRBV27	.	TRBJ1-2	CANKDSNYGYTF	TGTGCCAATAAGGACAGCAACTATGGCTACACCTTC
15	.	TRBV4-1	.	TRBJ1-1	CASSLQGRKNTEAFF	TGCGCCAGCAGCCTCCAGGGACGGAAGAACACTGAAGCTTTCTTT
15	.	TRBV5-1	TRBD2	TRBJ2-2	CASSLAGGEAGELFF	TGCGCCAGCAGTTTAGCGGGAGGAGAGGCCGGGGAGCTGTTTTTT
13	.	TRBV28	.	TRBJ2-5	CASSMGREETQYF	TGTGCCAGCAGTATGGGTAGGGAAGAGACCCAGTACTTC
13	.	TRBV2	TRBD1	TRBJ2-7	CASTGQAKWAEYF	TGTGCCAGCACCGGACAGGCGAAATGGGCCGAGTACTTC
15	.	TRBV5-1	TRBD1	TRBJ2-5	CASSDPGQGEGAQYF	TGCGCCAGCAGCGACCCCGGACAGGGAGAAGGGGCCCAGTACTTC
12	.	TRBV15	.	TRBJ2-5	CATSRVGETQYF	TGTGCCACCAGCAGAGTTGGGGAGACCCAGTACTTC
14	many	TRBV7-9	TRBD1	TRBJ1-3	CASSRDSSGNTIYF	TGTGCCAGCAGCCGGGACAGTTCTGGAAACACCATATATTTT
15	.	TRBV4-1	.	TRBJ1-1	CASSQDSMLGTEAFF	TGCGCCAGCAGCCAAGATTCCATGTTGGGCACTGAAGCTTTCTTT
15	.	TRBV18	.	TRBJ2-1	CASSPLGGSYNEQFF	TGTGCCAGCTCACCCCTGGGGGGAAGCTACAATGAGCAGTTCTTC
16	.	TRBV19	.	TRBJ1-4	CASSIGGQATNEKLFF	TGTGCCAGTAGTATAGGGGGACAAGCAACTAATGAAAAACTGTTTTTT
16	.	TRBV11-2	TRBD2	TRBJ2-5	CASSAALGLGGETQYF	TGTGCCAGCAGCGCAGCCCTTGGACTAGGAGGAGAGACCCAGTACTTC
16	many	TRBV5-1	.	TRBJ2-1	CASSRNPGLQNNEQFF	TGCGCCAGCAGCCGGAACCCGGGACTTCAAAACAATGAGCAGTTCTTC
13	.	TRBV5-6	.	TRBJ2-7	CASSLGGRYEQYF	TGTGCCAGCAGCTTGGGAGGGCGGTACGAGCAGTACTTC
14	once	TRBV14	.	TRBJ2-7	CASSSVGGSYEQYF	TGTGCCAGCAGCTCCGTGGGAGGATCCTACGAGCAGTACTTC
15	many	TRBV2	.	TRBJ2-7	CASSEWGGTSYEQYF	TGTGCCAGCAGTGAATGGGGCGGGACCTCCTACGAGCAGTACTTC
11	few	TRBV29-1	.	TRBJ1-3	CSVERGNTIYF	TGCAGCGTTGAAAGGGGAAACACCATATATTTT
12	few	TRBV2	.	TRBJ1-5	CASSGSNQPQHF	TGTGCCAGCAGTGGAAGCAATCAGCCCCAGCATTTT
15	.	TRBV18	.	TRBJ2-7	CASSLSGGNSYEQYF	TGTGCCAGCTCATTATCGGGTGGAAACTCCTACGAGCAGTACTTC
14	once	TRBV27	.	TRBJ1-2	CASSFLPGYYGYTF	TGTGCCAGCAGTTTCTTGCCGGGGTACTATGGCTACACCTTC
11	.	TRBV28	.	TRBJ2-5	CASSWGQTQYF	TGTGCCAGCAGTTGGGGACAGACCCAGTACTTC
16	.	TRBV5-4	TRBD2	TRBJ2-1	CASSRESGSSVNEQFF	TGTGCCAGCAGCCGAGAGAGCGGGAGTTCGGTCAATGAGCAGTTCTTC
17	.	TRBV5-1	TRBD2	TRBJ2-1	CASSLRSRDYSYNEQFF	TGCGCCAGCAGTTTGAGGTCCCGGGACTACTCCTACAATGAGCAGTTCTTC
15	.	TRBV6-5	.	TRBJ1-3	CASTLGLGSGNTIYF	TGTGCCAGCACCCTGGGCCTTGGATCTGGAAACACCATATATTTT
16	.	TRBV7-2	TRBD2	TRBJ2-7	CASSLGGGGGLYEQYF	TGTGCCAGCAGCTTAGGCGGTGGGGGAGGGCTCTACGAGCAGTACTTC
12	many	TRBV2	.	TRBJ2-7	CASSATAYEQYF	TGTGCCAGCAGTGCCACGGCCTACGAGCAGTACTTC
14	.	TRBV5-8	.	TRBJ1-1	CASSMGLGATEAFF	TGTGCCAGCAGCATGGGCCTTGGGGCCACTGAAGCTTTCTTT
14	.	TRBV27	.	TRBJ1-1	CASSFFAGNGEAFF	TGTGCCAGCAGTTTTTTTGCAGGGAATGGGGAAGCTTTCTTT
14	few	TRBV10-3	.	TRBJ1-5	CAISESNANQPQHF	TGTGCCATCAGTGAGTCCAACGCCAATCAGCCCCAGCATTTT